Listed below are T cell receptor beta chains from one sample, sequenced in a study of blood T cell repertoires in COVID-19. Sequencing was performed with immunoSEQ multiplex PCR; in TCRdb, only in-frame clones are kept and a portion is missing. The repertoire includes fewer than 350,000 clones, just under 85% of them detected once, and around 4.1% sits in the top ten. What was sequenced was peripheral blood. These receptors all come from a woman aged 50 to 60 with active or convalescent COVID-19. The CDR3 runs from the conserved cysteine through the conserved F or W. Fields, in order: clone size, V gene, J gene, D gene, CDR3 DNA, CDR3 protein. The D gene is left open where the match is weak. Clone size is stated in some rows and not others, as once, few, many or a class when expanded.

clone size: many; V gene: TRBV27; J gene: TRBJ2-1; D gene: TRBD1; CDR3 DNA: TGTGCCAGCAGTCCCAGGACAGGGGGAAAGGAGCAGTTCTTC; CDR3 protein: CASSPRTGGKEQFF
clone size: .; V gene: TRBV7-8; J gene: TRBJ1-1; D gene: TRBD1; CDR3 DNA: TGTGCCAGCAGCTGGCGGACAGGGGGATCGAGGAACACTGAAGCTTTCTTT; CDR3 protein: CASSWRTGGSRNTEAFF
clone size: .; V gene: TRBV2; J gene: TRBJ2-7; D gene: .; CDR3 DNA: TGTGCCAGCACCCGGACAGCATTAACCTACGAGCAGTACTTC; CDR3 protein: CASTRTALTYEQYF
clone size: .; V gene: TRBV25-1; J gene: TRBJ2-1; D gene: .; CDR3 DNA: TGTGCCACTACAACGGGAGCAAATGAGCAGTTCTTC; CDR3 protein: CATTTGANEQFF
clone size: .; V gene: TRBV19; J gene: TRBJ1-4; D gene: TRBD1; CDR3 DNA: TGTGCCAGCCGCCGGGACAGCAATGAAAAACTGTTTTTT; CDR3 protein: CASRRDSNEKLFF
clone size: .; V gene: TRBV15; J gene: TRBJ2-5; D gene: TRBD2; CDR3 DNA: TGTGCCACCAGCAGTCTAAGCGGGGCCAACCAAGAGACCCAGTACTTC; CDR3 protein: CATSSLSGANQETQYF
clone size: .; V gene: TRBV11-2; J gene: TRBJ2-3; D gene: TRBD2; CDR3 DNA: TGTGCCAGCAGCCTGACTAGCGGGAGACATACGCAGTATTTT; CDR3 protein: CASSLTSGRHTQYF
clone size: .; V gene: TRBV11-2; J gene: TRBJ2-7; D gene: TRBD2; CDR3 DNA: TGTGCCAGCAGCTTAACCCCAGCTAGCGGGTGGAACTACGAGCAGTACTTC; CDR3 protein: CASSLTPASGWNYEQYF
clone size: .; V gene: TRBV5-1; J gene: TRBJ2-2; D gene: .; CDR3 DNA: TGCGCCAGCAGCCCTGGGCCCCTCCCCGCGAACACCGGGGAGCTGTTTTTT; CDR3 protein: CASSPGPLPANTGELFF
clone size: once; V gene: TRBV29-1; J gene: TRBJ1-1; D gene: .; CDR3 DNA: TGCAGCTACACCTCACAGCCTGAAGCTTTCTTT; CDR3 protein: CSYTSQPEAFF
clone size: .; V gene: TRBV10-3; J gene: TRBJ1-6; D gene: .; CDR3 DNA: TGTGCCATCAGTGAGTCGTCCGGGGAGCCCCTCCACTTT; CDR3 protein: CAISESSGEPLHF
clone size: .; V gene: TRBV19; J gene: TRBJ1-5; D gene: TRBD1; CDR3 DNA: TGTGCCAGTAGGCCTTCTACAGGGGGCTTTAGCCAGCCCCAGCATTTT; CDR3 protein: CASRPSTGGFSQPQHF
clone size: once; V gene: TRBV28; J gene: TRBJ2-3; D gene: TRBD1; CDR3 DNA: TGTGCCAGCAGGCCTATGGACAGGGTGTTAGCAGATACGCAGTATTTT; CDR3 protein: CASRPMDRVLADTQYF
clone size: .; V gene: TRBV30; J gene: TRBJ1-1; D gene: TRBD1; CDR3 DNA: TGTGCCTGGATTCAGGGGGACGCTTCTGGGGCTTTCTTT; CDR3 protein: CAWIQGDASGAFF
clone size: .; V gene: TRBV7-9; J gene: TRBJ2-1; D gene: .; CDR3 DNA: TGTGCCAGCAGCTTACGTCGTGAGGCCCTAGGGAGATCCAATGAGCAGTTCTTC; CDR3 protein: CASSLRREALGRSNEQFF
clone size: .; V gene: TRBV29-1; J gene: TRBJ2-2; D gene: .; CDR3 DNA: TGCAGCGTAACCGGGACACCTACCACCGGGGAGCTGTTTTTT; CDR3 protein: CSVTGTPTTGELFF
clone size: .; V gene: TRBV27; J gene: TRBJ1-6; D gene: .; CDR3 DNA: TGTGCCAGCAGTTTGAGAAATTCACCCCTCCACTTT; CDR3 protein: CASSLRNSPLHF
clone size: .; V gene: TRBV5-5; J gene: TRBJ2-1; D gene: .; CDR3 DNA: TGTGCCAGCAGCTTGGGCCCTGCGTACAATGAGCAGTTCTTC; CDR3 protein: CASSLGPAYNEQFF
clone size: .; V gene: TRBV24-1; J gene: TRBJ2-1; D gene: TRBD1; CDR3 DNA: TGTGCCACCAGTGATGCGCGGACAGGGGATGTGGATGAGCAGTTCTTC; CDR3 protein: CATSDARTGDVDEQFF
clone size: .; V gene: TRBV20-1; J gene: TRBJ2-3; D gene: .; CDR3 DNA: TGCAGTGCAGACACCCTTAATACGCAGTATTTT; CDR3 protein: CSADTLNTQYF
clone size: once; V gene: TRBV27; J gene: TRBJ2-2; D gene: .; CDR3 DNA: TGTGCCAGCAGTTTCGTCCGGGGAGGGGGCACCGGGGAGCTGTTTTTT; CDR3 protein: CASSFVRGGGTGELFF
clone size: few; V gene: TRBV10-1; J gene: TRBJ1-2; D gene: TRBD1; CDR3 DNA: TGCGCCAGCAGACCTCAACCGGGACAGAAGAACTATGGCTACACCTTC; CDR3 protein: CASRPQPGQKNYGYTF
clone size: .; V gene: TRBV21-1; J gene: TRBJ2-1; D gene: .; CDR3 DNA: TGTGCCAGCAGCTCAAACTCGGGACTAGCGATCCATGAGCAGTTCTTC; CDR3 protein: CASSSNSGLAIHEQFF
clone size: .; V gene: TRBV19; J gene: TRBJ2-2; D gene: .; CDR3 DNA: TGTGCCAGTAGTATAGGGCCGGGACACGGGAACACCGGGGAGCTGTTTTTT; CDR3 protein: CASSIGPGHGNTGELFF
clone size: .; V gene: TRBV3-1/TRBV3-2; J gene: TRBJ2-7; D gene: .; CDR3 DNA: TGTGCCAGCAGCCGAGGGCGGGGCTACGAGCAGTACTTC; CDR3 protein: CASSRGRGYEQYF
clone size: .; V gene: TRBV6-1; J gene: TRBJ1-3; D gene: TRBD1; CDR3 DNA: TGTGCCAGCAGTGAACCGGGCAGGGGGAATGGAAACACCATATATTTT; CDR3 protein: CASSEPGRGNGNTIYF
clone size: few; V gene: TRBV19; J gene: TRBJ2-7; D gene: .; CDR3 DNA: TGTGCCAGTAGTGGACTGGCGGGTTACGAGCAGTACTTC; CDR3 protein: CASSGLAGYEQYF
clone size: .; V gene: TRBV12-5; J gene: TRBJ2-7; D gene: .; CDR3 DNA: TGTGCTAGTGGTTTGGTAACGTTAGGAGGTCCCCTCTACGAGCAGTACTTC; CDR3 protein: CASGLVTLGGPLYEQYF
clone size: .; V gene: TRBV4-1; J gene: TRBJ2-5; D gene: TRBD2; CDR3 DNA: TGCGCCAGCAGCCAAGATGCCGGACTAGCGGGAGCGACAGAGACCCAGTACTTC; CDR3 protein: CASSQDAGLAGATETQYF
clone size: .; V gene: TRBV3-1/TRBV3-2; J gene: TRBJ1-5; D gene: TRBD1; CDR3 DNA: TGTGCCAGCAGCCCCTACCCGACAGGGGCCGGTCAGCCCCAGCATTTT; CDR3 protein: CASSPYPTGAGQPQHF
clone size: .; V gene: TRBV29-1; J gene: TRBJ1-1; D gene: .; CDR3 DNA: TGCAGCGTTAGAGGCAGGGCCGCCTATGAAGCTTTCTTT; CDR3 protein: CSVRGRAAYEAFF
clone size: .; V gene: TRBV6-5; J gene: TRBJ1-1; D gene: .; CDR3 DNA: TGTGCCAGCAGTTACCCTCCGTACACTGAAGCTTTCTTT; CDR3 protein: CASSYPPYTEAFF
clone size: .; V gene: TRBV10-2; J gene: TRBJ2-3; D gene: TRBD2; CDR3 DNA: TGCGCCAGCAGACTAGCGGGGCTCACAGATACGCAGTATTTT; CDR3 protein: CASRLAGLTDTQYF